This T cell receptor (beta chain) comes out of a study of T cell responses to AZD1222 COVID-19 vaccine. Findings and limits, study-wide: At study baseline, merely a handful of AZD1222 recipients were seropositive. White British ancestry dominated among donors, who included more females, and clonal diversity was possibly underestimated. Spike-specific TCR breadth rose after two AZD1222 doses, and depth rose as well. Researchers took repertoire samples only after the peak T cell response had come.

Comments on this clone: The antigen is not known.

Germline CDR1 and CDR2: SGHNT and YENEEA. The CDR3 is 13 residues long. Trimming pared 3 bases from V and 1 base from J, leaving 6 bases between. Here immunoSEQ multiplex PCR was the method, and the copy in TCRdb shows in-frame clones only, minus some. The table lists 120,000 or so clones, approximately 85% of them singletons. The clonotype comes from an adult in good health. This chain connects TRBV11-3 to TRBJ1-1; D gene unclear. The specimen was peripheral blood, collected on day 0 of AZD1222 vaccination. CDR3 in DNA: TGTGCCAGCAGCTTGAAAAGGAACACTGAAGCTTTCTTT. Encoded protein: CASSLKRNTEAFF.